The 24 T cell receptor beta chains presented below share a single source sample, sequenced in a study of patients and donors after allogeneic stem cell transplantation. TCRdb fed the RT-PCR reads into MiXCR, producing one record per CDR3 protein. The table records about 960,000 distinct CDR3 sequences, around 17% of them present only once. The sequenced sample was blood, either unsorted or a sorted T cell fraction (not recorded which). The receptors come from a human donor who was either an allogeneic HSCT recipient or a stem cell or donor lymphocyte infusion donor (not recorded which). It is not recorded whose cells these are; they may come from a transplant donor.

V usage is TRBV10-3 and J usage is TRBJ1-1; 8 nucleotides line up with TRBD1. The germline CDR1 and CDR2 sequences are ENHRY and SYGVKD. V was pared by 8 bases and J by 1 base, with 12 bases of the junction left unmatched. The CDR3 runs to 16 residues. DNA of the CDR3: TGTGCCATCCGGGCAGGGGGCAAGGGGCAGAACACTGAAGCTTTCTTT. Residues: CAIRAGGKGQNTEAFF.

This clonotype has a handful of counts. V usage is TRBV6-5 and J usage is TRBJ1-1; D ambiguous. CDR3 size: 12 residues. V was shortened by 6 bases and J by 6 bases, with 11 bases between the two germline ends. CDR1 is MNHEY, CDR2 SVGAGI, per germline. As DNA, the CDR3 is TGTGCCAGCAGGGACCCCGGGGCTGAAGCTTTCTTT. Its protein is CASRDPGAEAFF.

This clonotype appeared a few times. A read error is possible here, since a much larger clone lies one base away. The J gene is TRBJ2-5, the V gene TRBV15; D remains ambiguous. CDR1 is LNHNV and CDR2 is YYDKDF in the germline V gene (reference sequence). The CDR3 covers 11 residues. V shed 4 bases and J shed 1 base, with 1 base lying between them. Here the CDR3 reads CATSIQETQYF. The DNA of the CDR3 is TGTGCCACCAGCATCCAAGAGACCCAGTACTTC.

This clonotype came up a few times. This chain joins TRBV6-1 and TRBJ2-1, with D possibly TRBD1 on 6 matching bases. Germline V gene lookup returns CDR1 MNHNS and CDR2 SASEGT. The CDR3 covers 16 residues. V lost 8 bases and J lost 1, with 18 bases in between. CDR3 coding DNA: TGTGCCAGCTTTGAGTCGGGACATAAGTCCTACAATGAGCAGTTCTTC. Its protein is CASFESGHKSYNEQFF.

This sequence joins TRBV25-1 and TRBJ2-1, with 7 bases fitting TRBD2. Germline V gene data show CDR1 as MGHDK and CDR2 as SYGVNS. This CDR3 region has 17 residues. With 2 bases clipped from V and 13 bases from J, the junction kept 20 bases outside the gene matches. The CDR3 region is CASSERGGPGFGGKQFF. The CDR3 DNA is TGTGCCAGCAGTGAAAGGGGAGGGCCGGGTTTCGGGGGGAAACAGTTCTTC.

This clonotype showed up just a few times. This chain joins TRBV11-1 and TRBJ2-1; D is perhaps TRBD2 (6 bases). Trimming took 3 bases from V and 2 from J, leaving 14 bases between them. The CDR3 runs 16 residues. Germline V gene data show CDR1 as SGHAT and CDR2 as FQDESV (reference sequence). CDR3 nucleotides: TGTGCCAGCAGCTTGGGGTTTAAGCGGGCCTACAATGAGCAGTTCTTC. Its translation: CASSLGFKRAYNEQFF. Combining the CDR3 with reference TRBV11-1 and TRBJ2-1 gives the whole variable domain EAEVAQSPRYKITEKSQAVAFWCDPISGHATLYWYRQILGQGPELLVQFQDESVVDDSQLPKDRFSAERLKGVDSTLKIQPAELGDSAMYLCASSLGFKRAYNEQFFGPGTRLTVL.

This rearrangement joins TRBV7-3 to TRBJ2-2; the match to TRBD2 covers 12 bases. Germline trimming cut 5 bases from V and 0 bases from J; bases unmatched to any gene: 4. The CDR3 runs to 17 residues. CDR1 and CDR2 (germline): SGHTA, FQGTGA. CDR3 DNA sequence: TGTGCCAGCAGCCTACTAGCGGGGGGCTCGAACACCGGGGAGCTGTTTTTT. It encodes CASSLLAGGSNTGELFF.

The chain carries TRBV5-1 and TRBJ1-1; D is unclear. Per germline, CDR1 SGHRS and CDR2 YFSETQ. Trimming removed 7 bases at V and 1 base at J, with 14 bases between. The CDR3 sequence is 14 residues long. The CDR3 coding sequence is TGCGCCAGCGCCCTGATAGAGCCGAACACTGAAGCTTTCTTT. It is translated as CASALIEPNTEAFF.

This clonotype was found a few times. The chain joins TRBV7-9 to TRBJ2-6, with 7 bases aligning to TRBD2. V lost 0 bases, J lost 4 bases, and 6 bases stayed unmatched. The CDR3 totals 17 residues. Germline V gene data show CDR1 as SEHNR and CDR2 as FQNEAQ (reference sequence). In DNA form, the CDR3 reads TGTGCCAGCAGCTTAGCGGTGACTAGCTCCGGGGCCAACGTCCTGACTTTC. Its translation: CASSLAVTSSGANVLTF.

This clonotype was seen only a few times. The rearrangement links TRBV15 to TRBJ1-2, with 11 nucleotides matching TRBD1. V was pared by 0 bases and J by 4 bases, with 4 bases of the junction left unmatched. The length of the CDR3 is 16 residues. CDR1 is LNHNV and CDR2 is YYDKDF in the germline V gene (reference sequence). The CDR3: CATSREGGTGGYGYTF. Here the CDR3 DNA reads TGTGCCACCAGCAGAGAGGGGGGGACAGGGGGCTATGGCTACACCTTC.

This clonotype was found a few times. The chain recombines TRBV10-3 with TRBJ2-7; D is perhaps TRBD1 or TRBD2 (5 bases each). Germline V gene lookup returns CDR1 ENHRY and CDR2 SYGVKD. V was pared by 5 bases and J by 0 bases, with 11 bases between. This CDR3 contains 14 residues. The CDR3 sequence: CAISRDPSSYEQYF. The CDR3, as DNA: TGTGCCATCAGTAGGGACCCGAGCTCCTACGAGCAGTACTTC.

This rearrangement joins TRBV20-1 to TRBJ1-1; 10 positions agree with TRBD1. Trimming took 6 bases from V and 1 from J; bases not matched to a gene: 8. This CDR3 is built from 15 residues. Germline values: CDR1 DFQATT, CDR2 SNEGSKA (reference sequence). Here the CDR3 DNA reads TGCAGTGCACAAGACAGGGGGCTTCGGAACACTGAAGCTTTCTTT. Amino acids: CSAQDRGLRNTEAFF.

In this sample, this clonotype turned up a few times. The chain uses TRBV28 and TRBJ2-3; maybe TRBD2 (5 bases). CDR1 and CDR2 (germline): MDHEN, SYDVKM. This CDR3 has 15 amino acids. V lost 8 bases and J 2 bases, leaving 17 bases between the germline ends. CDR3 in amino acids: CASYRVGISTDTQYF. CDR3 nucleotide sequence: TGTGCCAGCTACCGTGTCGGGATTTCCACAGATACGCAGTATTTT. The full variable domain, rest sourced from reference TRBV28 and TRBJ2-3, is DVKVTQSSRYLVKRTGEKVFLECVQDMDHENMFWYRQDPGLGLRLIYFSYDVKMKEKGDIPEGYSVSREKKERFSLILESASTNQTSMYLCASYRVGISTDTQYFGPGTRLTVL.

This rearrangement joins TRBV5-1 to TRBJ2-1, with 7 bases that match TRBD1. The CDR3 covers 14 residues. Germline CDR1 SGHRS, CDR2 YFSETQ. V shed 7 bases, J shed 4 bases, and the junction held 8 bases outside the gene matches. The DNA of the CDR3 is TGCGCCAGCTCTCGGGACAGAATATACAATGAGCAGTTCTTC. Amino acid sequence: CASSRDRIYNEQFF.

The gene calls are TRBV5-1 and TRBJ2-5, with D possibly matching TRBD2 (6 bases). From germline, CDR1 is SGHRS and CDR2 YFSETQ. The CDR3 contains 14 residues. The ends were cut back, 4 bases at V and 2 bases at J, with 12 bases in the middle. CDR3 sequence reads: CASSRIADQETQYF. As DNA, the CDR3 is TGCGCCAGCAGCCGAATAGCGGATCAAGAGACCCAGTACTTC.

The rearrangement joins TRBV19 to TRBJ1-4; D is uncertain. The CDR3 runs to 14 residues. V was trimmed by 3 bases and J by 5 bases, leaving 10 bases between them. CDR1 is LNHDA, CDR2 SQIVND, per germline (reference sequence). The DNA for the CDR3 is TGTGCCAGTAGTATTTGGTACGGGAATGAAAAACTGTTTTTT. Translated, it gives CASSIWYGNEKLFF. The full variable domain, in which reference TRBV19 and TRBJ1-4 provide the parts outside the CDR3, is DGGITQSPKYLFRKEGQNVTLSCEQNLNHDAMYWYRQDPGQGLRLIYYSQIVNDFQKGDIAEGYSVSREKKESFPLTVTSAQKNPTAFYLCASSIWYGNEKLFFGSGTQLSVL.

The rearrangement uses TRBV4-3 and TRBJ2-7; a possible D gene is TRBD2 (5 bases). Trimming pared 0 bases from V and 5 bases from J, leaving 17 bases between. The CDR3 totals 16 residues. Per the germline V gene, CDR1 is LGHNA and CDR2 is YSLEER. CDR3 loop: CASSQDPTGIPHEQYF. Here the CDR3 DNA reads TGCGCCAGCAGCCAAGACCCTACCGGGATCCCCCACGAGCAGTACTTC.

The chain carries TRBV11-1 and TRBJ2-2; perhaps TRBD2 as D (5 bases). Germline V CDR1 and CDR2: SGHAT, FQDESV (reference sequence). V lost 5 bases to trimming and J lost 6 bases, with 13 bases between them. The CDR3 is made up of 14 amino acids. The CDR3 nucleotides read TGTGCCAGCAGCCCCATAAGCGGCGCCGGGGAGCTGTTTTTT. This sequence encodes CASSPISGAGELFF. The full variable domain, its missing parts supplied by reference TRBV11-1 and TRBJ2-2, is EAEVAQSPRYKITEKSQAVAFWCDPISGHATLYWYRQILGQGPELLVQFQDESVVDDSQLPKDRFSAERLKGVDSTLKIQPAELGDSAMYLCASSPISGAGELFFGEGSRLTVL.

This clonotype was seen a few times. The V call is TRBV12-3 or TRBV12-4, the J call TRBJ2-7; D call uncertain. Trimming took off 5 bases at V and 3 bases at J, with 14 bases between the two ends. The CDR3 sequence is 14 residues long. This CDR3 reads CASSDGYYYYEQYF. DNA for the CDR3: TGTGCCAGCAGTGATGGTTACTACTACTACGAGCAGTACTTC.

This clonotype was seen ten or more times. The chain links TRBV27 to TRBJ2-1; 10 bases line up with TRBD2. The CDR3 totals 18 residues. The germline V gene encodes CDR1 MNHEY and CDR2 SMNVEV (reference sequence). The junction had 10 bases not matched to a gene; V was cut back by 5 bases and J by 0 bases. As DNA, the CDR3 is TGTGCCAGCAGTCAAACCCGGACTAGCGGTTACTCCTACAATGAGCAGTTCTTC. This codes for CASSQTRTSGYSYNEQFF.

The chain links TRBV20-1 to TRBJ2-2; possible D gene TRBD2, 6 bases. V was pared by 5 bases and J by 5 bases, with 15 bases between. The CDR3 sequence is 14 residues long. Germline V gives CDR1 DFQATT, CDR2 SNEGSKA (reference sequence). DNA for the CDR3: TGCAGTGCTCCCCTCCCCCGGGGGACCGGGGAGCTGTTTTTT. This encodes CSAPLPRGTGELFF.

The chain couples TRBV20-1 to TRBJ2-7; D tentatively fits TRBD1 or TRBD2 (5 bases each). The CDR3 has 14 amino acids. CDR1 DFQATT and CDR2 SNEGSKA come from the germline V gene (reference sequence). V was cut by 5 bases and J by 2 bases, with 16 bases left in between. In DNA, the CDR3 is TGCAGTGCTCCCCCGGGACCAACCACCTACGAGCAGTACTTC. Protein product: CSAPPGPTTYEQYF.

This clonotype was seen only a few times. CDR3 amino acids: CASSANPAGYEETQYF. CDR3 in DNA: TGTGCCAGCAGTGCCAACCCAGCGGGGTATGAAGAGACCCAGTACTTC. The chain joins TRBV2 to TRBJ2-5; 7 nucleotides line up with TRBD2. The CDR3 loop spans 16 amino acids. The V gene's germline CDR1 is SNHLY and CDR2 FYNNEI. The J segment lost 3 bases and the V segment lost 4 bases, leaving 11 bases of the junction unmatched.

The rearrangement links TRBV20-1 to TRBJ2-7; D is possibly TRBD2 (7 bases). V lost 2 bases and J lost 2, with 13 bases in between. The germline V gene encodes CDR1 DFQATT and CDR2 SNEGSKA (reference sequence). This CDR3 spans 14 amino acids. In nucleotides, the CDR3 is TGCAGTGCTAGAAGGGGGGGGGATGCCTACGAGCAGTACTTC. It specifies CSARRGGDAYEQYF.